A single TCR beta chain is shown here with its context. The antigen is not known. These data belong to a study of Ad26.COV2.S vaccination and SARS-CoV-2 variants. The overall study: This donor came from the COV1001 trial of Ad26.COV2.S.

Treatment meaning: some 20 received Ad26.COV2.S at low or high dose, single or two shots; about 5 received placebo; per-sample allocation not given. Following the first vaccine or placebo injection, samples were taken on day 63. Wuhan-strain SARS-CoV-2 spike was expressed by the Ad26 vector that made up the vaccine. Overall study results and limits: Following vaccination, spike-specific CD8+ and CD4+ T cell responses reportedly exhibited substantial breadth. Non-spike TCR breadth did not differ much between vaccine and placebo recipients.

Sequencing was performed with immunoSEQ multiplex PCR; in TCRdb, only in-frame clones are kept and a portion is missing. This table holds about 410,000 clones, about nine tenths found once. The CDR3 consists of 19 residues. Germline V gives CDR1 SGHAT, CDR2 FQNNGV. V trimming: 1 base; J trimming: 2 bases; junction bases outside the gene matches: 11. The TCR was taken from a person between 18 and 65 years old who received the Ad26.COV2.S COVID-19 vaccine or a placebo. The V gene is TRBV11-2, the J gene TRBJ2-7; 13 bases fit TRBD2. Sequenced here: peripheral blood, sampled in a trial of Ad26.COV2.S vaccine versus placebo. The CDR3 sequence: CASSLVVHGTSGRAYEQYF. In DNA form, the CDR3 reads TGTGCCAGCAGCTTAGTTGTCCACGGAACTAGCGGGAGGGCCTACGAGCAGTACTTC. Variable domain in full (rest from reference TRBV11-2 and TRBJ2-7): EAGVAQSPRYKIIEKRQSVAFWCNPISGHATLYWYQQILGQGPKLLIQFQNNGVVDDSQLPKDRFSAERLKGVDSTLKIQPAKLEDSAVYLCASSLVVHGTSGRAYEQYFGPGTRLTVT.